These 3 T cell receptor beta chains were sequenced from one sample in a study of cytomegalovirus exposure and HLA in healthy donors. The PCR had 60 Vbeta and 13 Jbeta primers. Some clones are missing from TCRdb's copy, which holds only in-frame ones; the method was immunoSEQ multiplex PCR. The sample consists of about 50,000 clones, roughly 80% of them appearing once. Sequencing was done on a sample of PBMCs. The receptors derive from a woman in her forties in good health and CMV-seropositive.

This sequence joins TRBV11-2 and TRBJ1-3; D call uncertain. The CDR3 loop spans 15 amino acids. Germline V gene sequence: CDR1 SGHAT, CDR2 FQNNGV. Trimming cost V 0 bases and J 2 bases, with 8 bases left between them. CDR3 bases: TGTGCCAGCAGCTTAGAGCCCGGGGCTGGAAACACCATATATTTT. It encodes CASSLEPGAGNTIYF. The full variable domain, completed using reference TRBV11-2 and TRBJ1-3, is EAGVAQSPRYKIIEKRQSVAFWCNPISGHATLYWYQQILGQGPKLLIQFQNNGVVDDSQLPKDRFSAERLKGVDSTLKIQPAKLEDSAVYLCASSLEPGAGNTIYFGEGSWLTVV.

This sequence joins TRBV7-9 and TRBJ2-7; D uncertain. The germline CDR1 and CDR2 sequences are SEHNR and FQNEAQ (reference sequence). The CDR3 runs to 11 residues. Trimming left V 0 bases short and J 9 bases short, with 6 bases between. This CDR3 is CASSLAHGQYF. The CDR3 DNA follows: TGTGCCAGCAGCTTAGCGCACGGGCAGTACTTC. The full variable domain, in which reference TRBV7-9 and TRBJ2-7 provide the parts outside the CDR3, is DTGVSQNPRHKITKRGQNVTFRCDPISEHNRLYWYRQTLGQGPEFLTYFQNEAQLEKSRLLSDRFSAERPKGSFSTLEIQRTEQGDSAMYLCASSLAHGQYFGPGTRLTVT.

The V gene is TRBV7-8, the J gene TRBJ2-5; D is perhaps TRBD2 (7 bases). Trimming took 5 bases from V and 5 from J, leaving 15 bases between them. This CDR3 spans 14 amino acids. Germline V gene lookup returns CDR1 SGHVS and CDR2 FQNEAQ. The CDR3 DNA is TGTGCCAGCAGCACCCGGGGGGCCGGTGAGACCCAGTACTTC. Translated: CASSTRGAGETQYF.